These 30 T cell receptor beta chains were sequenced from one sample in a study of blood T cell repertoires in COVID-19. Only in-frame clones appear in the TCRdb table, and some are missing; sequencing was by immunoSEQ multiplex PCR. Of approximately 100,000 clones listed, more than 80% are singletons. Sequencing was carried out using peripheral blood. The source is a human donor in a cohort sampled during active COVID-19.

This clone is a singleton in its sample. The rearrangement uses TRBV19 and TRBJ2-5, with 10 nucleotides matching TRBD1. The J call may be mistaken, given a closer DNA end match to TRBJ2-7. Germline V CDR1 and CDR2: LNHDA, SQIVND (reference sequence). The length of the CDR3 is 13 residues. The CDR3 nucleotides are TGTGCCAGTGCGGACAGGGGGTGGAACGAGCAGTACTTC. Its translation: CASADRGWNEQYF.

V gene TRBV6-6 combines with J gene TRBJ1-6; 8 nucleotides line up with TRBD1. In germline, CDR1 is MNHNY, CDR2 SVGAGI (reference sequence). The V and J ends lost 2 bases and 8 bases, in that order; junction bases with no gene match: 8. CDR3 size: 16 residues. Here the CDR3 reads CASSYPTGGGDSPLHF. CDR3 DNA sequence: TGTGCCAGCAGTTACCCAACAGGGGGTGGTGATTCACCCCTCCACTTT.

The J gene is TRBJ1-4, the V gene TRBV7-9; unclear D gene. Germline V CDR1 and CDR2: SEHNR, FQNEAQ (reference sequence). V shed 5 bases and J shed 5 bases, with 9 bases lying between them. The CDR3 is 13 residues long. CDR3 sequence reads: CASSPVRNEKLFF. CDR3 nucleotide sequence: TGTGCCAGCAGCCCAGTGCGGAATGAAAAACTGTTTTTT. Full variable domain (rest looked up from reference TRBV7-9 and TRBJ1-4): DTGVSQNPRHKITKRGQNVTFRCDPISEHNRLYWYRQTLGQGPEFLTYFQNEAQLEKSRLLSDRFSAERPKGSFSTLEIQRTEQGDSAMYLCASSPVRNEKLFFGSGTQLSVL.

The V gene is TRBV6-6, the J gene TRBJ1-5; D might be TRBD1 (6 bases). CDR3 length: 15 residues. Germline V gene sequence: CDR1 MNHNY, CDR2 SVGAGI (reference sequence). The V and J ends lost 0 bases and 6 bases respectively, with 12 bases between them. Written as DNA, the CDR3 is TGTGCCAGCAGTTACTCGGACAGAACGAGTCAGCCCCAGCATTTT. Its translation is CASSYSDRTSQPQHF.

The chain recombines TRBV19 with TRBJ2-5, with 13 positions matching TRBD2. The V and J ends lost 10 bases and 5 bases, in that order; junction bases with no gene match: 10. Germline V CDR1 and CDR2: LNHDA, SQIVND (reference sequence). This CDR3 is built from 15 residues. This CDR3 is CATKGLAGEVETQYF. Written as DNA, the CDR3 is TGTGCCACCAAAGGACTAGCGGGAGAGGTGGAGACCCAGTACTTC.

In DNA form, the CDR3 reads TGTGCCAGCAGTATCAAACAGGGGGCTCCTGAAGCTTTCTTT. Protein: CASSIKQGAPEAFF. The chain uses TRBV27 and TRBJ1-1, with 9 bases aligning to TRBD1. Germline-derived CDR1 and CDR2 are MNHEY and SMNVEV (reference sequence). The CDR3 length is 14 residues. The ends lost 5 bases at V and 6 bases at J; junction bases unmatched: 7.

The chain recombines TRBV14 with TRBJ1-6; D not certain. The CDR3 totals 19 residues. The germline V gene encodes CDR1 SGHDN and CDR2 FVKESK. The V end was cut by 6 bases, the J end by 5 bases, with 26 bases between. CDR3 residues: CASRSHEGRGLGNNSPLHF. The CDR3 DNA is TGTGCCAGCAGAAGCCACGAAGGGCGGGGATTGGGGAATAATTCACCCCTCCACTTT.

The chain is built from TRBV6-5 and TRBJ2-7, with 8 bases identical to TRBD1. The CDR3 consists of 15 residues. V lost 8 bases, J lost 4 bases, and 13 bases stayed unmatched. Looked up from germline, CDR1 is MNHEY and CDR2 is SVGAGI. The DNA for the CDR3 is TGTGCCAGCGCGCTCACCAGGGGGCTACCATACGAGCAGTACTTC. Its protein is CASALTRGLPYEQYF.

This clone was detected a few times. The chain combines TRBV11-3 with TRBJ2-2; D is unclear. Germline V gives CDR1 SGHNT, CDR2 YENEEA. The CDR3 contains 17 residues. V was shortened by 1 base and J by 5 bases, with 17 bases between the two germline ends. CDR3 bases: TGTGCCAGCAGCTTAGGATCTATGGGCAGCAGTACCGGGGAGCTGTTTTTT. It encodes CASSLGSMGSSTGELFF.

The rearrangement joins TRBV6-1 to TRBJ1-4; possible D gene TRBD1, 6 bases. Germline V gene sequence: CDR1 MNHNS, CDR2 SASEGT. The length of the CDR3 is 14 residues. Trimming left V 0 bases short and J 8 bases short, with 10 bases between. As DNA, the CDR3 is TGTGCCAGCAGTGAAGCCGTTGGGGGCGAAAAACTGTTTTTT. Amino acid sequence: CASSEAVGGEKLFF.

There are a few counts of this clone. The chain uses TRBV9 and TRBJ2-7; D is undetermined. Germline lookup yields CDR1 SGDLS and CDR2 YYNGEE. The CDR3 spans 15 residues. Trimming stripped 0 bases from V and 0 bases from J, with 10 bases between. The CDR3 sequence is CASSVGALSSYEQYF. As DNA, the CDR3 is TGTGCCAGCAGCGTAGGGGCGTTGAGCTCCTACGAGCAGTACTTC. Using reference TRBV9 and TRBJ2-7 for the parts outside the CDR3, the full variable domain is DSGVTQTPKHLITATGQRVTLRCSPRSGDLSVYWYQQSLDQGLQFLIQYYNGEERAKGNILERFSAQQFPDLHSELNLSSLELGDSALYFCASSVGALSSYEQYFGPGTRLTVT.

The V call is TRBV6-5, the J call TRBJ2-5; D possibly corresponds to TRBD1 (5 bases). V dropped 10 bases and J dropped 7 bases, with 13 bases sitting between them. Germline V gene data show CDR1 as MNHEY and CDR2 as SVGAGI. The CDR3 totals 11 residues. This CDR3 is CATRGMSTQYF. The CDR3 bases are TGTGCCACAAGGGGAATGTCGACCCAGTACTTC.

This clone has just one count. The V call is TRBV18, the J call TRBJ2-5, with 8 positions matching TRBD1. Germline values: CDR1 KGHSH, CDR2 LQKENI. The CDR3 spans 15 residues. V was clipped by 5 bases and J by 4 bases; unmatched bases: 9. The CDR3 region has the DNA TGTGCCAGCTCAGCAAAAGCGGACAGGGTAGAGACCCAGTACTTC. The encoded protein is CASSAKADRVETQYF.

This chain uses TRBV4-2 with TRBJ2-6, with 7 nucleotides matching TRBD2. This CDR3 is 16 amino acids long. V shed 0 bases, J shed 2 bases, and the junction held 1 base outside the gene matches. In germline, CDR1 is LGHNA, CDR2 YNFKEQ. CDR3 sequence (DNA): TGTGCCAGCAGCCAAGAGGGAGGGGCTGGGGCCAACGTCCTGACTTTC. Protein: CASSQEGGAGANVLTF.

This chain links TRBV27 with TRBJ2-1; weak D call: TRBD1 (5 bases). In germline, CDR1 is MNHEY, CDR2 SMNVEV (reference sequence). The CDR3 has 14 residues. Between the trimmed V and J ends, which lost 8 bases and 0 bases, there was a span of 11 bases. The CDR3 spells CASSQVSSYNEQFF. CDR3 nucleotide sequence: TGTGCCAGCTCACAGGTGAGCTCCTACAATGAGCAGTTCTTC.

The V gene is TRBV4-1, the J gene TRBJ2-3; 9 nucleotides line up with TRBD1. The CDR3 totals 14 residues. With V trimmed by 3 bases and J by 6 bases, 4 bases remained unmatched. Germline-derived CDR1 and CDR2 are MGHRA and YSYEKL. DNA for the CDR3: TGCGCCAGCAGCCAGGAACAGGGGGCCGATACGCAGTATTTT. It is translated as CASSQEQGADTQYF.

The V call is TRBV2, the J call TRBJ2-5; 10 bases are a match to TRBD2. This CDR3 is 14 amino acids long. From germline, CDR1 is SNHLY and CDR2 FYNNEI. V shed 10 bases, J shed 9 bases, and the junction held 14 bases outside the gene matches. The CDR3 loop is CANSPTTSGTPQYF. CDR3 in DNA: TGTGCCAATTCACCGACCACTAGCGGGACCCCCCAGTACTTC.

This rearrangement joins TRBV19 to TRBJ2-1, with 11 bases fitting TRBD2. The J segment lost 7 bases and the V segment lost 7 bases, leaving 12 bases of the junction unmatched. CDR1 is LNHDA, CDR2 SQIVND, per germline (reference sequence). The CDR3 runs 16 residues. The CDR3 DNA sequence: TGTGCCAGTACCTCACTAGCGGGAGCCCTTCGGAATGAGCAGTTCTTC. It encodes CASTSLAGALRNEQFF.

The V call is TRBV28, the J call TRBJ2-7, with 10 bases that match TRBD1. Germline V gene data show CDR1 as MDHEN and CDR2 as SYDVKM. The CDR3 totals 13 residues. With 6 bases clipped from V and 5 bases from J, the junction kept 4 bases outside the gene matches. This chain's CDR3 is CASRQTGGNEQYF. The CDR3 DNA reads as TGTGCCAGCAGGCAGACAGGGGGCAACGAGCAGTACTTC.

This clone was recorded only once. V usage is TRBV25-1 and J usage is TRBJ2-1; 11 nucleotides match TRBD2. Germline CDR1 is MGHDK and CDR2 is SYGVNS. The J segment lost 6 bases and the V segment lost 6 bases, leaving 13 bases of the junction unmatched. The CDR3 consists of 17 residues. CDR3 residues: CASSTSGSFLTFNEQFF. CDR3 in DNA: TGTGCCAGCAGCACTAGCGGGAGTTTTTTAACCTTCAATGAGCAGTTCTTC.

This chain's CDR3 is CSARGGDQYEQYF. Here the CDR3 DNA reads TGCAGCGCCCGCGGGGGGGACCAATACGAGCAGTACTTC. The V gene is TRBV29-1, the J gene TRBJ2-7; the match to TRBD2 covers 9 bases. Germline V gene data show CDR1 as SQVTM and CDR2 as ANQGSEA. The length of the CDR3 is 13 residues. J was trimmed by 4 bases and V by 7 bases; bases with no gene match: 8.

The CDR3 DNA is TGTGCCAGCAGCCGACAGGGGGTAATAAATGGCTACACCTTC. Amino acids: CASSRQGVINGYTF. The J gene is TRBJ1-2, the V gene TRBV11-2; 9 bases match TRBD1. Germline V gene data show CDR1 as SGHAT and CDR2 as FQNNGV. The V segment lost 5 bases and the J segment 6 bases; nucleotides outside the gene matches: 7. The CDR3 runs to 14 residues.

This chain uses TRBV19 with TRBJ1-5, with D possibly matching TRBD1 (5 bases). The CDR3 is made up of 19 amino acids. V shed 5 bases and J shed 0 bases, with 23 bases lying between them. The germline CDR1 and CDR2 sequences are LNHDA and SQIVND (reference sequence). CDR3 region: CASSPLKPSTAYSNQPQHF. In DNA form, the CDR3 reads TGTGCCAGTAGTCCCCTAAAACCCTCGACAGCCTATAGCAATCAGCCCCAGCATTTT. The full variable domain, its missing parts supplied by reference TRBV19 and TRBJ1-5, is DGGITQSPKYLFRKEGQNVTLSCEQNLNHDAMYWYRQDPGQGLRLIYYSQIVNDFQKGDIAEGYSVSREKKESFPLTVTSAQKNPTAFYLCASSPLKPSTAYSNQPQHFGDGTRLSIL.

This chain joins TRBV2 and TRBJ1-3, with a possible D match to TRBD1 (6 bases). The V and J ends lost 10 bases and 0 bases respectively, with 16 bases between them. The CDR3 is 15 amino acids. CDR1 and CDR2 (germline): SNHLY, FYNNEI. The CDR3 coding sequence is TGTGCCATCTACCCAGGACAGAGCTCTGGAAACACCATATATTTT. Translation gives CAIYPGQSSGNTIYF. Based on the CDR3 plus reference TRBV2 and TRBJ1-3, the full variable domain is EPEVTQTPSHQVTQMGQEVILRCVPISNHLYFYWYRQILGQKVEFLVSFYNNEISEKSEIFDDQFSVERPDGSNFTLKIRSTKLEDSAMYFCAIYPGQSSGNTIYFGEGSWLTVV.

This clone showed up just once. The chain combines TRBV28 with TRBJ2-7; 7 nucleotides align to TRBD1. Germline assignment: CDR1 MDHEN and CDR2 SYDVKM. The CDR3 spans 13 residues. Losses at the gene ends were 5 bases for V and 5 bases for J; bases not matched to a gene: 6. Written as DNA, the CDR3 is TGTGCCAGCAGTCTCACAGGGGTCGACGAGCAGTACTTC. Translated: CASSLTGVDEQYF. The full variable domain, completed using reference TRBV28 and TRBJ2-7, is DVKVTQSSRYLVKRTGEKVFLECVQDMDHENMFWYRQDPGLGLRLIYFSYDVKMKEKGDIPEGYSVSREKKERFSLILESASTNQTSMYLCASSLTGVDEQYFGPGTRLTVT.

This chain joins TRBV21-1 and TRBJ1-4; the D segment call TRBD1 is taken from the table without a DNA check. TRBV21-1 is described as a pseudogene. This CDR3 region has 16 residues. CDR3 amino acids: CASSCRTGGIYEKLFF. In DNA, the CDR3 is TGTGCCAGCAGTTGCCGGACAGGGGGAATATATGAAAAACTGTTTTTT.

The V and J genes are TRBV2 and TRBJ1-1; D gene uncertain. Trimming cost V 5 bases and J 4 bases, with 20 bases left between them. The CDR3 is 16 amino acids. Germline loops: CDR1 SNHLY, CDR2 FYNNEI. The CDR3 DNA sequence: TGTGCCAGCAGTCGGGTCGGATCAGCTCGGGGCACTGAAGCTTTCTTT. Protein sequence: CASSRVGSARGTEAFF.

This rearrangement joins TRBV10-3 to TRBJ1-2; D is perhaps TRBD1 (6 bases). Between the trimmed V and J ends, which lost 9 bases and 3 bases, there was a span of 20 bases. The CDR3 spans 15 residues. Per germline, CDR1 ENHRY and CDR2 SYGVKD. The CDR3 sequence: CAMAAGQKTHYGYTF. As DNA, the CDR3 is TGTGCCATGGCCGCCGGACAGAAAACTCACTATGGCTACACCTTC.

The J gene is TRBJ2-7, the V gene TRBV7-9; 7 bases match TRBD1. CDR1 SEHNR and CDR2 FQNEAQ come from the germline V gene (reference sequence). Trimming removed 2 bases from V and 0 bases from J; junction bases left unmatched: 1. This CDR3 region has 14 residues. In DNA form, the CDR3 reads TGTGCCAGCAGCTTACGGGACAGCTCCTACGAGCAGTACTTC. It encodes CASSLRDSSYEQYF.

The chain joins TRBV7-9 to TRBJ2-1; 7 bases agree with TRBD2. Germline V lookup: CDR1 SEHNR, CDR2 FQNEAQ (reference sequence). V shed 3 bases and J 8 bases; nucleotides not matched to a gene: 7. The CDR3 totals 14 residues. The CDR3 spells CASSFQRDADEQFF. The CDR3 DNA reads TGTGCCAGCAGCTTCCAGCGGGATGCAGATGAGCAGTTCTTC.